The T cell receptor (beta chain) under discussion was sequenced for a study of cytomegalovirus exposure and HLA in healthy donors. With 60 Vbeta and 13 Jbeta primers, the PCR was carried out. The repertoire was sequenced with immunoSEQ multiplex PCR; TCRdb's copy has only in-frame clones and lacks some. The table includes more than 70,000 clones, about three quarters detected once. Germline values: CDR1 SGDLS, CDR2 YYNGEE. The V gene end was trimmed by 0 bases and the J gene end by 4 bases; junction bases not matched to a gene: 3. This CDR3 region has 15 residues. The chain is built from TRBV9 and TRBJ1-1, with TRBD1 matching over 10 bases. This clonotype originated in a man between 45 and 60 years old in good health and CMV-seropositive. The source material was PBMCs. The CDR3, as DNA: TGTGCCAGCAGCGTAGGGGACAGGGGAGGCACTGAAGCTTTCTTT. It encodes CASSVGDRGGTEAFF. The complete variable domain, with remaining parts taken from reference TRBV9 and TRBJ1-1, reads DSGVTQTPKHLITATGQRVTLRCSPRSGDLSVYWYQQSLDQGLQFLIQYYNGEERAKGNILERFSAQQFPDLHSELNLSSLELGDSALYFCASSVGDRGGTEAFFGQGTRLTVV.